Listed here are 5 T cell receptor beta chains from one sample, sequenced in a study of T cell changes during pregnancy in multiple sclerosis. Libraries were prepared by immunoSEQ multiplex PCR; TCRdb keeps only in-frame clonotypes and omits some of them. The top ten hold roughly 5% of the sample, which has 40,000 to 60,000 clones, roughly 94% seen once. The sample here was CD8+ T cells from peripheral blood mononuclear cells, taken before pregnancy. The receptors derive from a female donor with multiple sclerosis, enrolled in a pregnancy study.

The rearrangement joins TRBV7-6 to TRBJ2-1; no definite D call. The CDR3 runs 16 residues. Trimming stripped 6 bases from V and 0 bases from J, with 15 bases between. The germline V gene has CDR1 SGHVS and CDR2 FNYEAQ. The CDR3 sequence is CASRPLQVASYNEQFF. The CDR3 DNA is TGTGCCAGCAGACCACTGCAGGTCGCCTCCTACAATGAGCAGTTCTTC. Full variable domain (missing parts from reference TRBV7-6 and TRBJ2-1): GAGVSQSPRYKVTKRGQDVALRCDPISGHVSLYWYRQALGQGPEFLTYFNYEAQQDKSGLPNDRFSAERPEGSISTLTIQRTEQRDSAMYRCASRPLQVASYNEQFFGPGTRLTVL.

This chain joins TRBV5-5 and TRBJ2-3, with a tentative D call TRBD1 (5 bases). V lost 0 bases and J 0 bases, leaving 8 bases between the germline ends. In germline, CDR1 is SGHKS, CDR2 YYEKEE (reference sequence). The CDR3 has 15 residues. The chain's CDR3 is CASSLGQGSTDTQYF. CDR3 nucleotides: TGTGCCAGCAGCTTGGGGCAGGGCAGCACAGATACGCAGTATTTT.

The J gene is TRBJ2-5, the V gene TRBV4-1, with a possible D match to TRBD1 (6 bases). CDR1 and CDR2 (germline): MGHRA, YSYEKL. The germline V and J ends were trimmed by 1 base and 5 bases, with 17 bases remaining between them. This CDR3 region has 16 residues. The CDR3 sequence is CASSQAPGVGMETQYF. CDR3 DNA sequence: TGCGCCAGCAGCCAAGCTCCAGGGGTAGGGATGGAGACCCAGTACTTC.

The V gene is TRBV7-9, the J gene TRBJ1-1, with D possibly TRBD1 on 5 matching bases. The germline gives CDR1 SEHNR, CDR2 FQNEAQ (reference sequence). Trimming left V 1 base short and J 8 bases short, with 11 bases between. CDR3 size: 13 residues. This chain's CDR3 is CASSLEAQGEAFF. CDR3 nucleotides: TGTGCCAGCAGCTTAGAGGCGCAGGGCGAAGCTTTCTTT.

The chain recombines TRBV28 with TRBJ2-1, with D possibly matching TRBD2 (6 bases). The CDR3 loop spans 15 amino acids. The ends were cut back, 2 bases at V and 4 bases at J, with 12 bases in the middle. Germline V gene sequence: CDR1 MDHEN, CDR2 SYDVKM. This CDR3 reads CASSLGRDLYNEQFF. The CDR3 nucleotides read TGTGCCAGCAGTTTAGGGCGGGACCTTTACAATGAGCAGTTCTTC.